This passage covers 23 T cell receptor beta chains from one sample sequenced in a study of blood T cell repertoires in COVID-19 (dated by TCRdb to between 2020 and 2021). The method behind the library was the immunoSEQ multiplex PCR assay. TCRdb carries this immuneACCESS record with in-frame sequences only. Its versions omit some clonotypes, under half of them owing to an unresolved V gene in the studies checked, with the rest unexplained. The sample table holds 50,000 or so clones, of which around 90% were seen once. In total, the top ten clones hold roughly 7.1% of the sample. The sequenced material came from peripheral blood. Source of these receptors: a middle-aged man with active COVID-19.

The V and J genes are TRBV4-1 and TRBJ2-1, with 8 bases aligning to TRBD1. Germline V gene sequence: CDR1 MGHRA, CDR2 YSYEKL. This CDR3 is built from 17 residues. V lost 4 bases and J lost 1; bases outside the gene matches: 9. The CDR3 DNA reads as TGCGCCAGCAGCCGGGTGTTAGGGACAGGTTCCTACAATGAGCAGTTCTTC. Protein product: CASSRVLGTGSYNEQFF.

CDR3 bases: TGTGCCAGCACCGGGGGGCACAATGAGCAGTTCTTC. Translating gives CASTGGHNEQFF. The chain has TRBV6-5 and TRBJ2-1, with a tentative D call TRBD2 (7 bases). CDR1 and CDR2 (germline): MNHEY, SVGAGI. The CDR3 is 12 amino acids. V was pared by 7 bases and J by 5 bases, with 9 bases between.

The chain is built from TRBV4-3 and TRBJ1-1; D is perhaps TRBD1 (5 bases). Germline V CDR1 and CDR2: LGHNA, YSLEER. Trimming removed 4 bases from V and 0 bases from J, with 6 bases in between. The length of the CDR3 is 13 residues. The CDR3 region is CASSRRVNTEAFF. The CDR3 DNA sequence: TGCGCCAGCAGCCGCAGGGTGAACACTGAAGCTTTCTTT.

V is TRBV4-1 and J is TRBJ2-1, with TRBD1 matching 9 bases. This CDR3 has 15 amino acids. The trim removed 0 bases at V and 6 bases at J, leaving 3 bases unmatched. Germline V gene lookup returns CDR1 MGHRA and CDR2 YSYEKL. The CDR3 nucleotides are TGCGCCAGCAGCCAAGAGGGACAGGGTCCCAATGAGCAGTTCTTC. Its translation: CASSQEGQGPNEQFF.

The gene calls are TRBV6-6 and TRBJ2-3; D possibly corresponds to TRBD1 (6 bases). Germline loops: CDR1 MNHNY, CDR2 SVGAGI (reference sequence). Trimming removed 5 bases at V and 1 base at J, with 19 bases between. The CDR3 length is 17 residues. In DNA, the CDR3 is TGTGCCAGCAGTCGAACAGGGACGGCCCGCGGCACAGATACGCAGTATTTT. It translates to CASSRTGTARGTDTQYF.

CDR3: CASSLGESEQFF. CDR3 in DNA: TGTGCCAGCAGCTTAGGGGAGAGCGAGCAGTTCTTC. The chain combines TRBV11-2 with TRBJ2-1; perhaps TRBD2 as D (5 bases). This CDR3 is built from 12 residues. V dropped 1 base and J dropped 10 bases, with 8 bases sitting between them. Germline lookup yields CDR1 SGHAT and CDR2 FQNNGV.

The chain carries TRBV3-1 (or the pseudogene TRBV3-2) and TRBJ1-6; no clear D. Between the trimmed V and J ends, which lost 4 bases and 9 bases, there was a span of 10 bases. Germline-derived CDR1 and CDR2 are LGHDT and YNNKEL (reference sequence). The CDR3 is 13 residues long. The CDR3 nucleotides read TGTGCCAGCAGCCCCCCCCCGGGTTCACCCCTCCACTTT. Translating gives CASSPPPGSPLHF.

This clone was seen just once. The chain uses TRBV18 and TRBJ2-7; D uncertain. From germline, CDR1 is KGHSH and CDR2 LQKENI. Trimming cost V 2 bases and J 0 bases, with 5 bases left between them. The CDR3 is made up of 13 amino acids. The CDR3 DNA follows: TGTGCCAGCTCACCAGTAGTCTCCTACGAGCAGTACTTC. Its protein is CASSPVVSYEQYF.

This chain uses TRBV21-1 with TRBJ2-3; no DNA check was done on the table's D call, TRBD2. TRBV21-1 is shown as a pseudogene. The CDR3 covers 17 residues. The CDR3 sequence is CASSKVGGGGGVDTQYF. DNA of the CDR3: TGTGCCAGCAGCAAAGTCGGTGGCGGAGGTGGGGTAGATACGCAGTATTTT.

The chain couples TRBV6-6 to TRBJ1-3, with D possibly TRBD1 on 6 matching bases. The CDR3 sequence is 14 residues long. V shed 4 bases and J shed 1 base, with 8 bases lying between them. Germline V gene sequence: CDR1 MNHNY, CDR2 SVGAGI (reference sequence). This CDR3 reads CASSSTGSGNTIYF. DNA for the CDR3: TGTGCCAGCAGTTCAACAGGGTCTGGAAACACCATATATTTT.

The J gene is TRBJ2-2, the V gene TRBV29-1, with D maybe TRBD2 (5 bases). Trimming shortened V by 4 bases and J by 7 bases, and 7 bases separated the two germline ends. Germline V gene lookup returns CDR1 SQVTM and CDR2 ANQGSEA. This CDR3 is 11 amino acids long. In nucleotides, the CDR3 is TGCAGCGTTGTTGGAGGCGGGGAGCTGTTTTTT. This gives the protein CSVVGGGELFF.

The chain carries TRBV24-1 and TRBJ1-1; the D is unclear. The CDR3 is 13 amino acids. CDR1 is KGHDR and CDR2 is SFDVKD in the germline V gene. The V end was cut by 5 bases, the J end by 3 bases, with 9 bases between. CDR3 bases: TGTGCCACCAGTGGGAGCCCGTACACTGAAGCTTTCTTT. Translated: CATSGSPYTEAFF.

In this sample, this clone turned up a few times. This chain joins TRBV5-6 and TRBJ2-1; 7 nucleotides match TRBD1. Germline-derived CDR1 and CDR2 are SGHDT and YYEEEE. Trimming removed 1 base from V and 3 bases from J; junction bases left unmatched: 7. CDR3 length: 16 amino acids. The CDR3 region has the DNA TGTGCCAGCAGCTTGACAGGGGCCAATCTCTACAATGAGCAGTTCTTC. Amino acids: CASSLTGANLYNEQFF.

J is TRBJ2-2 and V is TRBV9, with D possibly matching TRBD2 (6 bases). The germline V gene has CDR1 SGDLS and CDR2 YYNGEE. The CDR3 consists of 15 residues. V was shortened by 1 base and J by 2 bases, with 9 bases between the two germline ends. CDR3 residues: CASSVSGTNTGELFF. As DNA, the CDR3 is TGTGCCAGCAGCGTATCCGGGACTAACACCGGGGAGCTGTTTTTT.

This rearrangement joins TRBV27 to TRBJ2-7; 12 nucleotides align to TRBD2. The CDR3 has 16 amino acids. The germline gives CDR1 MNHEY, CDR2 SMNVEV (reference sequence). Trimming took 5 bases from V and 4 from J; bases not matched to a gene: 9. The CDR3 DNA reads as TGTGCCAGCAGTCCGAGGACTAGCGGGATGCGGTACGAGCAGTACTTC. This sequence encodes CASSPRTSGMRYEQYF.

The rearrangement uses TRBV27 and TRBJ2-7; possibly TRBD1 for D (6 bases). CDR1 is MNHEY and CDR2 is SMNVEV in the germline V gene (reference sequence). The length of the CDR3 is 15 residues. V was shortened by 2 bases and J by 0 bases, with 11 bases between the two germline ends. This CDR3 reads CASSLMQGPSYEQYF. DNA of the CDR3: TGTGCCAGCAGTTTAATGCAGGGGCCCTCCTACGAGCAGTACTTC.

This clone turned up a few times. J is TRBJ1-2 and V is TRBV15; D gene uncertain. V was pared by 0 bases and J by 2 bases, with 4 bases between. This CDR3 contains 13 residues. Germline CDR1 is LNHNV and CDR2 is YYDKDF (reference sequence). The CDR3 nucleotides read TGTGCCACCAGCAGAGACAGAAACTATGGCTACACCTTC. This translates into CATSRDRNYGYTF.

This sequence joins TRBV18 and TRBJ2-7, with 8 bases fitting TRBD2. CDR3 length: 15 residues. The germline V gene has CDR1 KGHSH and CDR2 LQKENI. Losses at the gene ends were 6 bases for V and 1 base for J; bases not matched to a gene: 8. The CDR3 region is CASSKTSGLSYEQYF. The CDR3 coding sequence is TGTGCCAGCTCGAAAACTAGCGGTCTGTCCTACGAGCAGTACTTC.

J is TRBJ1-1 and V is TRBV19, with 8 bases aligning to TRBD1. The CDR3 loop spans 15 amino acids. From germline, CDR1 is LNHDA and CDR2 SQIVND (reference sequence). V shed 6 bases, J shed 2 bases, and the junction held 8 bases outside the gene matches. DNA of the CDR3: TGTGCCAGTAGCAGGACGGACAGGGACAACACTGAAGCTTTCTTT. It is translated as CASSRTDRDNTEAFF.

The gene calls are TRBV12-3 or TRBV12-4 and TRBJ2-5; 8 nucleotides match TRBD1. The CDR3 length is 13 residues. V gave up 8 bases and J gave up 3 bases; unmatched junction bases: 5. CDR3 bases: TGTGCCAGCGGAGACAGGGGAGAAGAGACCCAGTACTTC. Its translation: CASGDRGEETQYF.

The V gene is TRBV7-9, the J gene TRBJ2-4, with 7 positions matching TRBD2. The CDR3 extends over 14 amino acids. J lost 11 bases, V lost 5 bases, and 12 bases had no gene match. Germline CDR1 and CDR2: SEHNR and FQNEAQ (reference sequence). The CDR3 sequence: CASSGPGGGGFQYF. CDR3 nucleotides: TGTGCCAGCAGCGGCCCGGGCGGGGGAGGGTTTCAGTACTTC.

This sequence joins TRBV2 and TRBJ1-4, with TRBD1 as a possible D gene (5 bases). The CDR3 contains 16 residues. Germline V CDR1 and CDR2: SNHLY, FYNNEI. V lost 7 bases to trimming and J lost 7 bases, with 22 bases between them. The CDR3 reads CASKPGRDPLREKLFF. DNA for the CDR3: TGTGCCAGCAAACCGGGGCGGGACCCTCTCCGTGAAAAACTGTTTTTT.

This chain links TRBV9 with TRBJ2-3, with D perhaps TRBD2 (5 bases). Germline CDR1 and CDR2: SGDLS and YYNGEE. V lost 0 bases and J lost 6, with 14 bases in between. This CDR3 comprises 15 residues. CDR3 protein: CASSVGLAFRDTQYF. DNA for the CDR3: TGTGCCAGCAGCGTAGGTCTAGCCTTCCGGGATACGCAGTATTTT.